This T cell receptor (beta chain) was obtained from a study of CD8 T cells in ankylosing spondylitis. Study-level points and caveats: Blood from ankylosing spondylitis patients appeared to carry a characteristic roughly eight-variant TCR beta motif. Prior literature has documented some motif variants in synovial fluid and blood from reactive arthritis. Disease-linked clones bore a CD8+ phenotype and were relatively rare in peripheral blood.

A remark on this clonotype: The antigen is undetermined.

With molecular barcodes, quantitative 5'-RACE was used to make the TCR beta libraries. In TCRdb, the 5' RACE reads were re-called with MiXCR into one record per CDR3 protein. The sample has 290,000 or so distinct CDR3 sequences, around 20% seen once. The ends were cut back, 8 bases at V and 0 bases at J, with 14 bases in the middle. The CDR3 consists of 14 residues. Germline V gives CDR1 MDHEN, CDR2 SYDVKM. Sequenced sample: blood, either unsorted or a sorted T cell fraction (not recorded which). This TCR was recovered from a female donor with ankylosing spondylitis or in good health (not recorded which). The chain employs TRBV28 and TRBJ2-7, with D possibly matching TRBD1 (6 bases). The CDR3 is CASSTGRSSYEQYF. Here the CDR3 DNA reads TGTGCCAGCTCAACAGGGAGAAGCTCCTACGAGCAGTACTTC.